This T cell receptor (beta chain) derives from a study of blood T cell repertoires in COVID-19. Study in general: Acute-phase and convalescent COVID-19 samples originated in the United States, Italy and Spain. PBMCs, B-cell-depleted T cells, or T cells provided the cDNA or gDNA that made up the material.

The CDR3 consists of 17 residues. The germline CDR1 and CDR2 sequences are SGHRS and YFSETQ. Trimming removed 8 bases from V and 7 bases from J; junction bases left unmatched: 17. In the original processing: By means of reference gene primer amplification, nucleated cell counts were estimated. Profiling relied on immunoSEQ multiplex PCR, and the TCRdb table lists in-frame clones only, not all of them. V and J calls plus clone size are reproduced from that table; the DNA served to infer D and trimming. The sample holds approximately 150,000 clones, about four fifths seen once. J is TRBJ2-2 and V is TRBV5-1; 10 bases map to TRBD2. The clonotype was recovered from a human donor with acute or convalescent COVID-19. The donor label of this sample is uncertain. The sequenced material came from peripheral blood. The CDR3 spells CASLQTTAGGPIGELFF. The CDR3 coding sequence is TGCGCCAGTTTACAGACCACAGCGGGGGGGCCTATCGGGGAGCTGTTTTTT.